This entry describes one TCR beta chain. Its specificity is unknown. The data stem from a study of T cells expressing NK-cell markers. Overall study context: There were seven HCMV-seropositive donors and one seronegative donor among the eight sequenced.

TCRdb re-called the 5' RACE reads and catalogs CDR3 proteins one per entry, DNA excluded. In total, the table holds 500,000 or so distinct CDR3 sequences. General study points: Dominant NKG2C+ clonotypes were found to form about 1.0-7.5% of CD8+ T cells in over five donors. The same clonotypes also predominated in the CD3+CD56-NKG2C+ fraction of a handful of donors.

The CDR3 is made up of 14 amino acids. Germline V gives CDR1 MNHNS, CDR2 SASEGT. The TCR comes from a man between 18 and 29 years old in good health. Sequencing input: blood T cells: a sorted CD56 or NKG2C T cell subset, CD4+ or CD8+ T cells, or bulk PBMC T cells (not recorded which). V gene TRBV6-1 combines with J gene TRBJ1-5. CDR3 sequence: CASSGKVDTQPQHF.